These T cell receptor beta chains were read from a single sample in a study of T-cell reconstitution after alpha-beta-depleted transplantation in children. TCRdb reprocessed the PCR reads with MiXCR, giving one entry per CDR3 protein. The sample comprises fewer than 350,000 distinct CDR3 sequences, 9.5% to 13% of which are singletons, and less than 9% rests with the top ten. Material: PBMCs, obtained before TCRalphabeta/CD19-depleted stem cell transplant. Source of these receptors: a boy younger than two with acute myeloid leukemia, due to receive a stem cell transplant. Each CDR3 is given with its conserved first and last residue. The order of the fields is J gene, clone size, D gene, V gene, CDR3 DNA, CDR3 protein. D genes are given only for firm matches. Size tells how often a clone was seen (once, few, many) or the class of an expanded clone, and some rows leave it out.

TRBJ2-7	many	TRBD2	TRBV28	TGTGCCAGCAGTCCCTCGGGACTAGCGGGAGTGTTCTCTTACGAGCAGTACTTC	CASSPSGLAGVFSYEQYF
TRBJ2-5	many	NA	TRBV3-1	TGTGCCAGCAGGAAACGAGAGACCCAGTACTTC	CASRKRETQYF
TRBJ1-1	many	NA	TRBV20-1	TGCAGTGCTAGAGATCGGCAGGGGAACACTGAAGCTTTCTTT	CSARDRQGNTEAFF
TRBJ2-2	many	TRBD2	TRBV7-6	TGTGCCAGCAGCTTAGCTGGGACTAGCGTGGCCGGGGAGCTGTTTTTT	CASSLAGTSVAGELFF
TRBJ2-3	many	TRBD1	TRBV7-8	TGTGCCAGCAGCTTACGTCAGGGGGCGATTGATACGCAGTATTTT	CASSLRQGAIDTQYF
TRBJ2-1	many	TRBD2	TRBV28	TGTGCCAGCAGTTGGGGCGGGAGAGGGGAAAACAATGAGCAGTTCTTC	CASSWGGRGENNEQFF
TRBJ1-2	many	NA	TRBV7-6	TGTGCCAGCAGCTTAAACCTAGCGGGGTATGGCTACACCTTC	CASSLNLAGYGYTF
TRBJ2-2	many	NA	TRBV5-5	TGTGCCAGCAGCTCTACCACCGGGGAGCTGTTTTTT	CASSSTTGELFF
TRBJ1-2	many	TRBD1	TRBV5-1	TGCGCCAGCACCCGGGACAGCCCCAAAAACTATGGCTACACCTTC	CASTRDSPKNYGYTF
TRBJ2-3	many	NA	TRBV7-9	TGTGCCAGCAGCCTATCACGCACTAGCACAGATACGCAGTATTTT	CASSLSRTSTDTQYF
TRBJ2-5	many	TRBD2	TRBV28	TGTGCCAGCAGTCACGCCGGACTAGCGGCCGCCCCGACCCAGTACTTC	CASSHAGLAAAPTQYF
TRBJ2-1	many	TRBD2	TRBV20-1	TGCAGTGCTAGAGATCAACTAGCGGGGGGCCCCACCTACAATGAGCAGTTCTTC	CSARDQLAGGPTYNEQFF
TRBJ2-1	NA	TRBD2	TRBV6-5	TGTGCCAGCAGTTGGACCGTGACTAGCGGGAACAATGAGCAGTTCTTC	CASSWTVTSGNNEQFF
TRBJ2-7	many	NA	TRBV28	TGTGCCAGCAGCCTGGTTTCCTACGAGCAGTACTTC	CASSLVSYEQYF
TRBJ2-1	many	TRBD2	TRBV3-1	TGTGCCAGCAGCCAAGGACTAGCTGGCTACAATGAGCAGTTCTTC	CASSQGLAGYNEQFF
TRBJ2-3	many	NA	TRBV13	TGTGCCAGCAGCATGGGACACCAAGGGGGTACAGATACGCAGTATTTT	CASSMGHQGGTDTQYF
TRBJ2-1	many	NA	TRBV6-5	TGTGCCAGCAGTTCCCGGGACCATGCCTACAATGAGCAGTTCTTC	CASSSRDHAYNEQFF
TRBJ1-5	NA	TRBD1	TRBV12-3/TRBV12-4	TGTGCCAGCAGAACAGGGGGCCTCAATCAGCCCCAGCATTTT	CASRTGGLNQPQHF
TRBJ1-1	many	NA	TRBV12-3/TRBV12-4	TGTGCCAGCAGCCTTCAGGGGTGGGGCACTGAAGCTTTCTTT	CASSLQGWGTEAFF
TRBJ2-3	many	NA	TRBV18	TGTGCCAGCTCACCCAGCGCTACCACAGATACGCAGTATTTT	CASSPSATTDTQYF
TRBJ2-1	many	NA	TRBV6-2/TRBV6-3	TGTGCCAGCAGTTACGGCTATTATAATGAGCAGTTCTTC	CASSYGYYNEQFF
TRBJ2-3	many	NA	TRBV5-1	TGCGCCAGCGCTCTAGCGTCTAGCACAGATACGCAGTATTTT	CASALASSTDTQYF
TRBJ1-5	NA	TRBD1	TRBV7-9	TGTGCCAGCAGCTTGGGGGGACAGGGTAGGGGCAATCAGCCCCAGCATTTT	CASSLGGQGRGNQPQHF
TRBJ2-7	few	NA	TRBV29-1	TGCAGCGTGACGGACGGCTACGAGCAGTACTTC	CSVTDGYEQYF
TRBJ2-2	many	NA	TRBV7-7	TGTGCTAGCAGCTTATTAGGGGAAACCGGGGAGCTGTTTTTT	CASSLLGETGELFF
TRBJ2-3	NA	NA	TRBV29-1	TGCAGCGTTGAAGATCAAGGTACAGATACGCAGTATTTT	CSVEDQGTDTQYF
TRBJ1-1	NA	NA	TRBV5-1	TGCGCCAGCAGCTTGAACCAGGCTAACACTGAAGCTTTCTTT	CASSLNQANTEAFF
TRBJ2-7	many	TRBD2	TRBV20-1	TGCAGTGCTAGAGATTGGGGAGGGGAGAACGAGCAGTACTTC	CSARDWGGENEQYF
TRBJ2-1	many	NA	TRBV4-3	TGCGCCAGCAGCCAAGAAGCGTGGCAGGGGCCCCTCAATGAGCAGTTCTTC	CASSQEAWQGPLNEQFF
TRBJ2-1	few	TRBD2	TRBV7-9	TGTGCCAGCAGTGAGCGGGAGGGGGCCTACAATGAGCAGTTCTTC	CASSEREGAYNEQFF
TRBJ2-3	many	NA	TRBV29-1	TGCAGCGTTGCCCGGGGGGCGGCCACTAGCACAGATACGCAGTATTTT	CSVARGAATSTDTQYF
TRBJ2-7	many	NA	TRBV5-1	TGCGCCAGCAGCCAACAGGACCCAAGCTCCTACGAGCAGTACTTC	CASSQQDPSSYEQYF
TRBJ1-1	NA	NA	TRBV6-5	TGTGCCAGCAGTTACAGGCGGAAGAACACTGAAGCTTTCTTT	CASSYRRKNTEAFF
TRBJ2-3	many	TRBD2	TRBV5-1	TGCGCCAGCAGCTTGAGTCTAGCGGGAGGGCCCACAGATACGCAGTATTTT	CASSLSLAGGPTDTQYF
TRBJ2-3	many	TRBD1	TRBV11-2	TGTGCCAGCAGCCGGGACAGGGAGACAGATACGCAGTATTTT	CASSRDRETDTQYF
TRBJ1-2	many	NA	TRBV5-1	TGCGCCAGCAGCTTGGTGGGCAGTCCTTCCTATGGCTACACCTTC	CASSLVGSPSYGYTF
TRBJ1-2	NA	TRBD1	TRBV6-1	TGTGCCAGCAAGGGAACGATGACAGGGGGCGCTGGCTATGGCTACACCTTC	CASKGTMTGGAGYGYTF
TRBJ2-7	many	NA	TRBV27	TGTGCCAGCAGTGCCCTCGGGGCTGTGTACGAGCAGTACTTC	CASSALGAVYEQYF
TRBJ1-2	many	TRBD1	TRBV5-1	TGCGCCAGCAGCTTGGGACAGGGTGAAGGCTACACCTTC	CASSLGQGEGYTF
TRBJ2-3	many	TRBD2	TRBV12-3/TRBV12-4	TGTGCCAGCAGTCTATGGGGAAAGCGGGGGGGTACAGATACGCAGTATTTT	CASSLWGKRGGTDTQYF
TRBJ2-7	many	TRBD2	TRBV29-1	TGCAGCGTTGAAGGAGAAAGCGCGGGGGGACTAGCGGATAGCTCCTACGAGCAGTACTTC	CSVEGESAGGLADSSYEQYF
TRBJ1-5	few	TRBD1	TRBV20-1	TGCAGTGCTAGAGTCCCGGACAGGGCGGCTCAGCCCCAGCATTTT	CSARVPDRAAQPQHF
TRBJ2-7	many	NA	TRBV4-3	TGCGCCAGCAGCCCCGGAGGGGGGGAGCAGTACTTC	CASSPGGGEQYF
TRBJ2-2	many	TRBD2	TRBV29-1	TGCAGCGTGGGGGGACTAGCGGGTTCCACCGGGGAGCTGTTTTTT	CSVGGLAGSTGELFF
TRBJ1-4	many	NA	TRBV7-6	TGTGCCAGCAGCTTAGCGTGGCGTGAAAAACTGTTTTTT	CASSLAWREKLFF
TRBJ1-1	NA	NA	TRBV6-1	TGTGCCAGCAGTGAAACTCAGGTCCTGCGGGCTGAAGCTTTCTTT	CASSETQVLRAEAFF
TRBJ2-1	few	TRBD2	TRBV18	TGTGCCAGCTCAAGATTACGGACTAGCGAGTACTACAATGAGCAGTTCTTC	CASSRLRTSEYYNEQFF
TRBJ2-3	NA	TRBD2	TRBV3-1	TGTACCAGCTGCTCGGGACTAGCGGGAGTGAGGAGCACAGATACGCAGTATTTT	CTSCSGLAGVRSTDTQYF
TRBJ2-7	many	NA	TRBV29-1	TGCAGCGTTGGGGGTTCCTACGAGCAGTACTTC	CSVGGSYEQYF
TRBJ2-5	many	NA	TRBV12-3/TRBV12-4	TGTGCCAGCAGCCCTACAGGGAAAGAAGAGACCCAGTACTTC	CASSPTGKEETQYF
TRBJ1-2	many	TRBD1	TRBV5-1	TGCGCCAGCAGCTCCGGGACAGGGGTTTATGGCTACACCTTC	CASSSGTGVYGYTF
TRBJ2-3	many	NA	TRBV27	TGTGCCAGCAGTCCTCCGGACTTGGGGGCCCACACAGATACGCAGTATTTT	CASSPPDLGAHTDTQYF
TRBJ2-3	many	TRBD1	TRBV7-2	TGTGCCAGCAGCCCCCGGACAGGGGCGGGCACAGATACGCAGTATTTT	CASSPRTGAGTDTQYF